These 18 T cell receptor beta chains share one sample of origin, sequenced in a study of early T cells in non-severe SARS-CoV-2 infection. Via MiXCR, TCRdb re-called the 5' RACE reads, giving one row per CDR3 protein. The table lists 60,000 to 65,000 distinct CDR3 sequences, approximately 9.2% of them singletons. Sequences were derived from whole blood, sampled at baseline. The receptor set was obtained from an adult who was a healthcare worker with PCR-confirmed SARS-CoV-2 infection or an uninfected control (not recorded which).

This clonotype has more than one count but fewer than ten. The genes are TRBV19 and TRBJ1-1; possibly TRBD1 for D (5 bases). The CDR3 sequence is 14 residues long. Trimming took off 2 bases at V and 1 base at J, with 8 bases between the two ends. Germline V gene data show CDR1 as LNHDA and CDR2 as SQIVND (reference sequence). CDR3 nucleotide sequence: TGTGCCAGTAGTATAACTGGGGCGAACACTGAAGCTTTCTTT. As protein: CASSITGANTEAFF. Full variable domain (rest looked up from reference TRBV19 and TRBJ1-1): DGGITQSPKYLFRKEGQNVTLSCEQNLNHDAMYWYRQDPGQGLRLIYYSQIVNDFQKGDIAEGYSVSREKKESFPLTVTSAQKNPTAFYLCASSITGANTEAFFGQGTRLTVV.

This chain links TRBV7-2 with TRBJ1-6; no firm D call. The germline V gene encodes CDR1 SGHTA and CDR2 FQGNSA. V was cut by 1 base and J by 8 bases, with 6 bases left in between. This CDR3 has 13 residues. The CDR3 region has the DNA TGTGCCAGCAGCTTAGAGGCGCATTCACCCCTCCACTTT. Protein product: CASSLEAHSPLHF. The full variable domain, with the rest looked up from reference TRBV7-2 and TRBJ1-6, is GAGVSQSPSNKVTEKGKDVELRCDPISGHTALYWYRQSLGQGLEFLIYFQGNSAPDKSGLPSDRFSAERTGGSVSTLTIQRTQQEDSAVYLCASSLEAHSPLHFGNGTRLTVT.

The V call is TRBV20-1, the J call TRBJ1-5, with D possibly TRBD1 on 6 matching bases. The CDR3 covers 14 residues. CDR1 DFQATT and CDR2 SNEGSKA come from the germline V gene (reference sequence). Trimming took 0 bases from V and 5 from J, leaving 11 bases between them. CDR3 in amino acids: CSAREGGRHQPQHF. CDR3 nucleotide sequence: TGCAGTGCTAGAGAGGGGGGGCGCCATCAGCCCCAGCATTTT.

This clonotype was seen a handful of times. The chain uses TRBV11-2 and TRBJ2-1; 10 bases are a match to TRBD2. After removal of 5 bases from V and 7 bases from J, the junction contained 20 bases not matched to a gene. The CDR3 is made up of 19 amino acids. The germline CDR1 and CDR2 sequences are SGHAT and FQNNGV. CDR3 sequence: CASSRDRVVAGGRGNEQFF. CDR3 bases: TGTGCCAGCAGCCGGGACCGGGTAGTAGCGGGAGGAAGGGGGAATGAGCAGTTCTTC.

V and J are TRBV6-5 and TRBJ2-7; tentatively, D is TRBD1 (5 bases). Germline V gene sequence: CDR1 MNHEY, CDR2 SVGAGI. The CDR3 covers 15 residues. V was clipped by 0 bases and J by 3 bases, with 12 bases between them. CDR3 sequence: CASSYSGQGGYEQYF. The CDR3 DNA is TGTGCCAGCAGTTACTCGGGTCAGGGTGGCTACGAGCAGTACTTC.

The chain employs TRBV10-3 and TRBJ1-4, with 9 bases fitting TRBD1. Germline V lookup: CDR1 ENHRY, CDR2 SYGVKD. The CDR3 loop spans 13 amino acids. After removal of 9 bases from V and 4 bases from J, the junction contained 3 bases not matched to a gene. DNA of the CDR3: TGTGCCATGGGGGACAGGGATAATGAAAAACTGTTTTTT. This sequence encodes CAMGDRDNEKLFF.

The chain carries TRBV6-5 and TRBJ2-3, with 10 bases that match TRBD1. Germline V gene sequence: CDR1 MNHEY, CDR2 SVGAGI. The CDR3 sequence is 15 residues long. The V gene end was trimmed by 5 bases and the J gene end by 4 bases; junction bases not matched to a gene: 6. CDR3 sequence: CASSKGQGIPDTQYF. CDR3 sequence (DNA): TGTGCCAGCAGTAAGGGACAGGGGATCCCAGATACGCAGTATTTT.

Of note for this clonotype: A much larger clonotype is one base distant, so this may be a read error. This rearrangement joins TRBV19 to TRBJ2-5; D is undetermined. This CDR3 region has 15 residues. V lost 1 base and J lost 7, with 16 bases in between. Germline assignment: CDR1 LNHDA and CDR2 SQIVND (reference sequence). CDR3 sequence: CASSIGTPARSTQYF. The CDR3 DNA is TGTGCCAGTAGTATAGGGACGCCCGCCCGTTCGACCCAGTACTTC.

J is TRBJ2-1 and V is TRBV3-1, with D perhaps TRBD2 (6 bases). Trimming left V 0 bases short and J 10 bases short, with 13 bases between. This CDR3 contains 14 residues. CDR1 is LGHDT, CDR2 YNNKEL, per germline (reference sequence). The CDR3 nucleotides read TGTGCCAGCAGCCAAGATCTACGGGAGAAGGAGCAGTTCTTC. Translation: CASSQDLREKEQFF.

CDR3 amino acids: CASSPLDGPYNEQFF. In DNA, the CDR3 is TGTGCCAGCAGCCCCCTGGACGGCCCCTACAATGAGCAGTTCTTC. This chain joins TRBV9 and TRBJ2-1; no reliable D call. V was shortened by 4 bases and J by 2 bases, with 13 bases between the two germline ends. There are 15 residues in the CDR3. Germline V gene lookup returns CDR1 SGDLS and CDR2 YYNGEE. Full variable domain (outside the CDR3, taken from reference TRBV9 and TRBJ2-1): DSGVTQTPKHLITATGQRVTLRCSPRSGDLSVYWYQQSLDQGLQFLIQYYNGEERAKGNILERFSAQQFPDLHSELNLSSLELGDSALYFCASSPLDGPYNEQFFGPGTRLTVL.

The rearrangement links TRBV18 to TRBJ2-2, with TRBD1 as a possible D gene (5 bases). The CDR3 totals 13 residues. The ends were cut back, 5 bases at V and 3 bases at J, with 7 bases in the middle. Looked up from germline, CDR1 is KGHSH and CDR2 is LQKENI. The CDR3 DNA follows: TGTGCCAGCTCAACGACAGACACCGGGGAGCTGTTTTTT. Translating gives CASSTTDTGELFF.

This clonotype was detected ten times or more. The genes are TRBV3-1 and TRBJ1-1, with D uncertain. V was clipped by 4 bases and J by 4 bases, with 19 bases between them. Germline CDR1 reads LGHDT; CDR2 reads YNNKEL (reference sequence). The CDR3 contains 16 residues. The DNA of the CDR3 is TGTGCCAGCAGCCCGGGGAATCGATTAGGCGTCACTGAAGCTTTCTTT. Residues: CASSPGNRLGVTEAFF.

This chain joins TRBV7-9 and TRBJ1-2; D not resolved. CDR3 size: 13 residues. The germline V gene encodes CDR1 SEHNR and CDR2 FQNEAQ (reference sequence). Between the trimmed V and J ends, which lost 1 base and 12 bases, there was a span of 15 bases. The CDR3 loop reads CASSLDSATSDTF. The CDR3 nucleotides read TGTGCCAGCAGCTTAGATTCCGCCACCTCGGACACCTTC.

The sample holds a few counts of this clonotype. J is TRBJ2-1 and V is TRBV5-4; D is uncertain. This CDR3 spans 13 amino acids. Germline CDR1 reads SGHNT; CDR2 reads YYREEE (reference sequence). Trimming took 3 bases from V and 5 from J, leaving 9 bases between them. CDR3 loop: CASSSQNNNEQFF. CDR3 DNA sequence: TGTGCCAGCAGCTCTCAAAATAACAATGAGCAGTTCTTC.

This clonotype was seen many times. The V gene is TRBV3-1, the J gene TRBJ2-7; perhaps TRBD2 as D (5 bases). The length of the CDR3 is 12 residues. Germline-derived CDR1 and CDR2 are LGHDT and YNNKEL (reference sequence). The V and J ends lost 4 bases and 8 bases respectively, with 12 bases between them. CDR3 bases: TGTGCCAGCAGCCTTACCGGGGAGAAGCAGTACTTC. Translating gives CASSLTGEKQYF.

This clonotype has a handful of counts. J is TRBJ1-1 and V is TRBV29-1; D possibly corresponds to TRBD1 (5 bases). Between the trimmed V and J ends, which lost 5 bases and 0 bases, there was a span of 10 bases. CDR1 is SQVTM, CDR2 ANQGSEA, per germline. The length of the CDR3 is 13 residues. The CDR3 DNA sequence: TGCAGCGTTCGACAGCGAATGAACACTGAAGCTTTCTTT. Protein: CSVRQRMNTEAFF.

This clonotype was observed at least ten times. The V gene is TRBV7-9, the J gene TRBJ1-2; 8 positions match TRBD1. Germline V CDR1 and CDR2: SEHNR, FQNEAQ (reference sequence). The V gene end was trimmed by 5 bases and the J gene end by 8 bases; junction bases not matched to a gene: 10. The CDR3 is 14 amino acids. CDR3 DNA: TGTGCCAGCAGCGCGGGTGGAGACAGGGGCGGCTACACCTTC. The encoded protein is CASSAGGDRGGYTF.

This clonotype was seen a handful of times. The rearrangement links TRBV6-5 to TRBJ1-2; 7 nucleotides align to TRBD1. V shed 5 bases, J shed 3 bases, and the junction held 0 bases outside the gene matches. The CDR3 sequence is 12 residues long. Per germline, CDR1 MNHEY and CDR2 SVGAGI. The CDR3 region is CASSTGDYGYTF. The CDR3 DNA follows: TGTGCCAGCAGTACAGGGGACTATGGCTACACCTTC.